A selection of T cell receptor beta chains follows, all from one sample in a study of CXCR3-negative and CXCR3-positive naive CD8 T cells. TCRdb re-called the 5' RACE reads and shows each CDR3 protein once, DNA omitted. The specimen's table records fewer than 60,000 distinct CDR3 sequences. Sequenced input: naive CXCR3- CD8+ T cells from blood. These receptors were collected from a human donor in good health. Some clones in this sample may be carry-over from other donors' samples. Both conserved end residues are part of each CDR3. The size field is filled for only some rows; it gives once, few, many or a size class.

V gene	clone size	J gene	CDR3 protein
TRBV3-1	-	TRBJ2-7	CASSQTSGRSLEREQYF
TRBV6-6	-	TRBJ1-5	CASSYPEYSNQPQHF
TRBV6-5	-	TRBJ1-1	CASSYTTGGKTEAFF
TRBV12-3/TRBV12-4	-	TRBJ2-7	CASSFTGSYEQYF
TRBV7-6	-	TRBJ2-7	CASSPGTNEQYF
TRBV29-1	-	TRBJ2-2	CSGTGGTGELFF
TRBV14	-	TRBJ2-5	CASSQAVSGGLQETQYF
TRBV12-3/TRBV12-4	-	TRBJ2-7	CASSFGSGAYEQYF
TRBV4-1	-	TRBJ2-1	CASSQVLRGAYNEQFF
TRBV29-1	-	TRBJ1-2	CSVPESRGGYTF
TRBV6-5	-	TRBJ1-1	CASRGWTGANTEAFF
TRBV6-6	-	TRBJ2-1	CASSYHRSSYNEQFF
TRBV29-1	-	TRBJ1-2	CSVDDRVGAGYTF
TRBV4-2	-	TRBJ1-1	CASSTGTGNTEAFF
TRBV20-1	-	TRBJ2-1	CSARVVDYNEQFF
TRBV9	-	TRBJ2-7	CASSFGQGTYEQYF
TRBV28	-	TRBJ2-2	CASSTLLGRLAMLAGELFF
TRBV28	-	TRBJ1-1	CASSLYGALNTEAFF
TRBV25-1	-	TRBJ1-1	CASKERGTEAFF
TRBV7-3	-	TRBJ2-1	CASSSEPYNEQFF
TRBV15	-	TRBJ2-7	CATFSGLAGTEQYF
TRBV7-8	-	TRBJ1-1	CASRDHRGRDTEAFF
TRBV6-5	-	TRBJ2-1	CASSYGAVGDNEQFF
TRBV11-2	-	TRBJ2-1	CASSLGTGAVLYNEQFF
TRBV12-3/TRBV12-4	-	TRBJ2-2	CASTRTGTHTGELFF
TRBV6-6	-	TRBJ2-1	CASSYVGGPLRGDEQFF
TRBV6-1	-	TRBJ2-5	CASSARAGVLETQYF
TRBV15	-	TRBJ1-1	CATSAGPTGNTEAFF
TRBV29-1	-	TRBJ2-1	CSVTGGPLNEQFF
TRBV30	-	TRBJ2-3	CAWSFSGGADTQYF
TRBV29-1	-	TRBJ1-1	CSVGWNTEAFF
TRBV4-1	-	TRBJ2-7	CASSPRTGSSYEQYF
TRBV28	-	TRBJ2-2	CASSPYGDSSNGELFF
TRBV12-3/TRBV12-4	-	TRBJ2-7	CASLGREGVYEQYF
TRBV7-9	-	TRBJ2-3	CASSPGTGGEDTQYF
TRBV5-5	-	TRBJ2-1	CASSIRTGQNVLNEQFF
TRBV15	medium-sized	TRBJ1-1	CATSGASRVVNTEAFF
TRBV5-6	-	TRBJ2-2	CASSGLLRELFF
TRBV29-1	-	TRBJ2-5	CSVEGIGGPEGAETQYF
TRBV27	-	TRBJ2-7	CASTTGLGSYEQYF
TRBV6-2/TRBV6-3	medium-sized	TRBJ2-1	CASSYETSSNLDEQFF